This entry concerns a single T cell receptor (beta chain). Its antigen has not been determined. Qualities for individual bases were not recorded, and no much larger clone is one base off. These data originate in a study of cytomegalovirus exposure and HLA in healthy donors (dated by TCRdb to about 2017). A note on the overall study: According to an earlier analysis of around 600 of the donors, about 190 million T cells yielded 100 million or so unique TCR beta sequences and approximately 280 Gb of sequence data. To decide whether each TCR beta V gene segment behaved as functional or pseudogenic, an earlier analysis of some 540 of the donors relied on high-throughput TCR beta sequencing. The study was designed to test whether signatures of past pathogen exposure could be identified by cataloging public T cell receptors. The genetic ancestry cluster associated with self-reported Caucasian donors included 65% to 90% of the approximately 430 genotyped donors. To study patterns of TCR occurrence, a later analysis re-analyzed previously published TCR beta repertoires from around 700 donors and added high-resolution HLA genotyping. Approximately 330 gigabases of sequencing data and around 85 million unique TCR sequences made up an early release that covered approximately 700 HLA-typed donors. The T cell repertoires of some 670 subjects were profiled by immunosequencing and related to cytomegalovirus serostatus. Among 300 to 500 genotyped donors of the cohort, an average of approximately 240,000 unique TCR beta nucleotide sequences was sequenced per donor, of which 15% to 20% were non-productive. In addition to the first cohort of approximately 650 subjects, a separate validation cohort of 100 to 150 different subjects was used. In the later analysis, no new phenotypic data were used to find candidate immune exposures; instead, reliance was placed on TCR beta sequences and their occurrence across donors. All discovery cohort repertoires had been generated on a single sequencing platform. Donor age, sex, ethnicity and CMV serostatus were collected together with the repertoire data. Typing coverage differed by locus: A, B, C, DRB1 and DQB1 were typed in roughly 620-640 donors, DQA1 in approximately 520, DPA1 in some 600, and DPB1 in around 490. About five DR-DQ haplotypes were handled as single units for association and clustering, since linkage in the cohort was strong. In a later genetic analysis, genome-wide SNP genotypes for about 55% of the roughly 700 donors were used, and that subset was treated as a discovery cohort. Class I and class II HLA loci were covered by the typing at four-digit resolution. To predict cytomegalovirus infection status, the study brought together high-throughput TCR immunosequencing, statistical association of individual TCRs with disease status, and machine learning.

Libraries came from the immunoSEQ multiplex PCR assay. The multiplex PCR relied on a mix of 60 forward primers for TCR Vbeta segments and 13 reverse primers for TCR Jbeta segments. Amplification of the CDR3 region of rearranged TCR beta genes was performed with a multiplex PCR assay on genomic DNA. On the Illumina HiSeq System, the amplified TCR beta libraries were sequenced as 87-base-pair reads. Per the authors' processing: A later analysis tallied roughly 80 million unique TCR beta chains across the 610 or so repertoires, and about 12 million of those chains were shared by two or more donors. A nearest-neighbor algorithm error-corrected the raw reads and collapsed the reads into unique sequences, merging closely related sequences to remove PCR and sequencing errors. To assign V, D and J gene segments, CDR3 sequences were aligned to IMGT reference sequences. Each retained sequence needed at least a six-nucleotide match to both a V gene segment and a J gene segment. A rearrangement was called productive if the CDR3 had no stop codons and remained in frame with V and J, and every other rearrangement was called non-productive. CDR3 was defined according to IMGT convention as the region running from the second conserved V-encoded cysteine to the conserved J-encoded phenylalanine. In an earlier analysis of some 550 of the donors, sequences lacking an unambiguous match to a single V gene segment were excluded. In an earlier analysis of approximately 560 of the donors, a V segment was called functional when productive rearrangements were above 56.7%, and segregating when the standard deviation between donors exceeded 5%. A statistical classification framework was built for diagnosing cytomegalovirus status from the catalog of TCR beta chain sequences. A later analysis assigned V and J genes by comparing TCR nucleotide sequences with IMGT/GENE-DB human TR gene sequences. In a later analysis, CDR3 sequences and most-parsimonious VDJ recombination scenarios were assigned using the TCRdist pipeline. In a later analysis, each TCR beta chain was defined by its CDR3 amino acid sequence together with its V-gene family, and reads without a unique V-gene family were excluded. To address suspected cross-contamination and a sequencing artifact, a later analysis removed approximately 590 highly shared, low-generation-probability nucleotide sequences. A later analysis calculated a clonal expansion index for each public chain from normalized within-repertoire ranks of inferred template counts. Generation probabilities in a later analysis came from a VDJ recombination model fitted to out-of-frame rearrangements, and those results were checked against IGoR. Hypergeometric tests were used in a later analysis to score TCR-TCR, TCR-HLA and TCR-CMV co-occurrence, with a repertoire-size bias correction applied to the TCR pairs. False discovery rates were estimated in a later analysis by permuting HLA or CMV assignments 20 times. In a later analysis, co-occurring TCRs were grouped using DBSCAN, with TCRdist sequence similarity added in when clustering inside HLA-allele-positive subsets. Repertoires with fewer than 30,000 or more than 120,000 public chains, plus five repertoires with anomalous nucleotide sharing, were excluded from co-occurrence clustering. Held by TCRdb, this immuneACCESS table contains in-frame sequences only and omits some clones. Under half of the omission traces to an unresolved V gene where checked; the cause of the rest is unknown. The V and J calls and the clone size are those of that table, but D and trimming were determined from the DNA. In this sample the table shows some 170,000 clones, 78% of which occur a single time. The biggest ten clones account for approximately 2.6% of the sample.

The cohort comprised fewer than 700 healthy bone marrow donors. All cohort members were sampled while nominally healthy, although unrecorded immune exposures were likely present. The donor was CMV seronegative and belonged to the group of 380 or so seronegative cohort members. A peripheral blood sample was provided by each donor, and peripheral blood mononuclear cells were used for TCR beta sequencing. The Qiagen DNeasy Blood Extraction Kit was used to extract genomic DNA from the blood cell samples. Points the paper makes about the study in general: The sequencing pipeline was judged likely to have produced a cluster of highly shared sequence variants as a technical artifact. According to a later genetic analysis, donors in an Asian-associated ancestry cluster had fewer N-insertions in productive TCRs than the approximately 690-donor mean. Because counts were too low, roughly 18 rarely observed V segments, including chromosome 9 orphons, were left out of the earlier analysis of some 640 of the donors. Some IMGT-functional V segments, including TRBV6-2 and TRBV6-3, could not be distinguished by the 87-base-pair reads and were therefore excluded. Several of the top co-occurrence clusters appeared to be linked to parvovirus B19, influenza, CMV and Epstein-Barr virus, according to a later analysis. In a later analysis, the rate of TCR association differed among HLA loci, with DRB1 alleles having the most associated TCRs and HLA-C alleles having the fewest. The study gave a list of under 200 TCR beta chains associated with cytomegalovirus. For the cohort, immune exposure information was limited to CMV serostatus. In a later genetic analysis, a missense DCLRE1C variant was associated with V-gene and J-gene trimming of TCR beta chains, and the association was replicated in an independent cohort. While some public TCRs were present in many individuals, most TCR sequences turned up only very rarely across donors. The authors suggested that the approach could potentially be generalized to other disease states and immunological phenotypes. Only TCR beta chains were sequenced in this cohort, and the absence of alpha or paired-chain data limited detectable features. According to a later analysis, most CMV-associated TCR beta chains appeared to be HLA-restricted, and the HLA associations seemed to be driven largely by CMV exposure. Strong co-occurrence of HLA alleles, especially DR and DQ, made assigning TCR associations to individual alleles difficult. The presence/absence analyses assumed that sequencing depth was roughly uniform across donors, and that assumption may not be true. In a later analysis, around 17,000 TCR beta sequences were associated with specific HLA alleles at a false discovery rate of 0.05. The classifier was reported to diagnose cytomegalovirus status with high specificity and sensitivity in both the original cohort and the validation cohort. A further reported finding was that TCR beta sequences accurately predicted the HLA-A and HLA-B alleles for most subjects in the first cohort. Broadly in line with IMGT annotations, most TCR beta V segments showed up in productive rearrangements about 90% or about 30% of the time in an earlier analysis of 450 to 600 of the donors. Compared with equally common non-associated chains, HLA-associated TCR beta chains in a later analysis were more clonally expanded and had lower generation probabilities. Because HLA typing was missing for some donors at each locus, association tests included only the typed subset. In vitro tests confirmed that a few of the cytomegalovirus-associated TCR beta chains recognize cytomegalovirus antigens. Correlated functional status among segregating V segments might reflect linkage disequilibrium, but an unknown experimental factor could not be ruled out.

V was cut back by 5 bases and J by 4 bases, leaving a gap of 9 bases between them. Reading from cysteine to phenylalanine, the CDR3 counts 13 amino acids. The sequence is cut down to CDR3 DNA, 39 bases in frame from base 1. Per the germline V gene (reference sequence), SEHNR is the CDR1 and FQNEAQ is the CDR2. Sample: PBMCs. The chain is assembled from TRBV7-9 and TRBJ1-5; the D segment could be TRBD1, given 6 matching bases. This clonotype originated in a female donor in good health and CMV-seronegative. The CDR3 reads CASSVDRNQPQHF. Here is the DNA: TGTGCCAGCAGCGTCGACAGGAATCAGCCCCAGCATTTT.